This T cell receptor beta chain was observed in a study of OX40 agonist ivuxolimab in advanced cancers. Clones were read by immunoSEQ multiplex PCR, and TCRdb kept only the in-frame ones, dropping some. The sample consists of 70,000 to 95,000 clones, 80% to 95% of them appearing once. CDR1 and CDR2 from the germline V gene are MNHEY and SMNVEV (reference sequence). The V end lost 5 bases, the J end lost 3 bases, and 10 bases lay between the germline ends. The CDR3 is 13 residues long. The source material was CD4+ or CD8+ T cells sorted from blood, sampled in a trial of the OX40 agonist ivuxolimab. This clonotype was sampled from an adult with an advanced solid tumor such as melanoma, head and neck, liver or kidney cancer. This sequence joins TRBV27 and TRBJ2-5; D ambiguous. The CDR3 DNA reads TGTGCCAGCAGTCCTCCAGGAAAAGAGACCCAGTACTTC. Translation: CASSPPGKETQYF.